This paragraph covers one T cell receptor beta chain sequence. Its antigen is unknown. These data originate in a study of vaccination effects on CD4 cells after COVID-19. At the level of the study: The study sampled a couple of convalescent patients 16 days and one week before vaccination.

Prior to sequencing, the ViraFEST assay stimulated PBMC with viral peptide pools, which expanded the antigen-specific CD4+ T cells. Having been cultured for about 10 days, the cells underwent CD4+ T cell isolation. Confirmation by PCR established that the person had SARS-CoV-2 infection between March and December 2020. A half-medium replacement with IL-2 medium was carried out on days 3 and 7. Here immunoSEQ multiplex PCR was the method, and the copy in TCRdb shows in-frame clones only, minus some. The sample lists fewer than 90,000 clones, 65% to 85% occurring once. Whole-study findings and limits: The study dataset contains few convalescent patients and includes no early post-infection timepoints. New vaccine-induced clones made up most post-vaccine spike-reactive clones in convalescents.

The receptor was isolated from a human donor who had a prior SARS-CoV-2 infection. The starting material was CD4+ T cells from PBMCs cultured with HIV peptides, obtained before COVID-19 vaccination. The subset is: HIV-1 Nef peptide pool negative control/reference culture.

CDR3 DNA sequence: TGTGCCAGCAGCTTTCGCAGCGGGGGGCCTCCAGAGACCCAGTACTTC. As protein: CASSFRSGGPPETQYF. The V gene is TRBV5-4, the J gene TRBJ2-5, with 9 bases fitting TRBD2. The V gene end was trimmed by 2 bases and the J gene end by 4 bases; junction bases not matched to a gene: 9. The CDR3 is 16 amino acids. Germline values: CDR1 SGHNT, CDR2 YYREEE (reference sequence). The complete variable domain, with remaining parts taken from reference TRBV5-4 and TRBJ2-5, reads ETGVTQSPTHLIKTRGQQVTLRCSSQSGHNTVSWYQQALGQGPQFIFQYYREEENGRGNFPPRFSGLQFPNYSSELNVNALELDDSALYLCASSFRSGGPPETQYFGPGTRLLVL.